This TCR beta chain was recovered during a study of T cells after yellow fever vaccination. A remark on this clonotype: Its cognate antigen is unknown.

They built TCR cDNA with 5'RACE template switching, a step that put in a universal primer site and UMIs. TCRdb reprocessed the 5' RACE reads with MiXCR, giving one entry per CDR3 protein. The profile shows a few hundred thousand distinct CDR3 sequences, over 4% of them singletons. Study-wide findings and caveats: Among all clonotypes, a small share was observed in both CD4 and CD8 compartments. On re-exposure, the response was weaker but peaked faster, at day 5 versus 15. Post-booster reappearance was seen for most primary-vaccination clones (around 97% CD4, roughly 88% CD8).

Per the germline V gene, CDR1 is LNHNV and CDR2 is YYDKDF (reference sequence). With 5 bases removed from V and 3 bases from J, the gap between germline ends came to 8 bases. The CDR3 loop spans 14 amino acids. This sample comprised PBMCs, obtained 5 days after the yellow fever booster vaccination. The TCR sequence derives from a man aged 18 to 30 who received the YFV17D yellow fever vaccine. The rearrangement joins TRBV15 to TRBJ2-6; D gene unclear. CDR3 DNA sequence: TGTGCCACCAGCGCTCCCAGTGGGGCCAACGTCCTGACTTTC. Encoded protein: CATSAPSGANVLTF. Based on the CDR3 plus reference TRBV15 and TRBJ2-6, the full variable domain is DAMVIQNPRYQVTQFGKPVTLSCSQTLNHNVMYWYQQKSSQAPKLLFHYYDKDFNNEADTPDNFQSRRPNTSFCFLDIRSPGLGDTAMYLCATSAPSGANVLTFGAGSRLTVL.